The 12 T cell receptor beta chains given below trace back to one sample, sequenced in a study of spatial heterogeneity in lung cancer (dated by TCRdb to the late 2010s). To prepare the library, 5' RACE was applied. Sequencing instrument: NextSeq 500. TCRdb reran the public reads through fastp at Q25 and MiXCR, keeping productive beta chains. Each entry merges the rows of one CDR3 protein and shows their most common DNA and genes. The sample contains some 3,500 distinct CDR3 sequences, roughly 26% of them found a single time. The ten largest clones capture approximately 14% of the sample. The investigation overall reported the following: The tumor nonsynonymous mutation count correlated with the number of expanded alpha and beta TCRs within the tumor.

The time point label, read with the paper, signifies: sample taken at primary tumor resection. For these receptors, no antigen is known. The sequencing used lung tumor tissue, collected at surgery. The receptors come from a male donor with early-stage non-small cell lung cancer.

Sample share makes this clonotype medium-sized. As an off-target read in a library built for alpha chains, this beta chain has a frequency of little significance. The chain employs TRBV20-1 and TRBJ1-2; a weak D match, TRBD1 (5 bases). With 8 bases removed from V and 5 bases from J, the gap between germline ends came to 21 bases. CDR1 is DFQATT, CDR2 SNEGSKA, per germline (reference sequence). CDR3 length: 14 residues. The CDR3 DNA reads as TGCAGTCCACCGGCAAGAACGGGGGGATATGGCTACACCTTC. It yields the protein CSPPARTGGYGYTF.

Points on this clonotype: Little can be read into the size of this beta chain, an off-target read in a library designed for alpha chains. V gene TRBV6-5 combines with J gene TRBJ2-7, with a weak D call TRBD1 (6 bases). Germline V gene data show CDR1 as MNHEY and CDR2 as SVGAGI. With 3 bases removed from V and 2 bases from J, the gap between germline ends came to 11 bases. The CDR3 covers 14 residues. This CDR3 is CASSYSDSAYEQYF. The DNA for the CDR3 is TGTGCCAGCAGTTATTCGGACAGTGCCTACGAGCAGTACTTC.

In its sample, this clonotype ranks as medium-sized. Within a library made for alpha chains, this beta chain is off target, and its count is uninformative. This chain joins TRBV7-3 and TRBJ2-3; perhaps TRBD2 as D (6 bases). CDR1 is SGHTA, CDR2 FQGTGA, per germline. The length of the CDR3 is 16 residues. V lost 5 bases and J lost 1, with 16 bases in between. The CDR3 reads CASSPRRGQGTDTQYF. The CDR3 nucleotides read TGTGCCAGCAGCCCAAGGAGGGGCCAGGGCACAGATACGCAGTATTTT.

In its sample, this clonotype is medium-sized. This beta chain turned up in a library designed for alpha chains; as an off-target read, its abundance says little. The chain links TRBV7-9 to TRBJ2-3; the D is unclear. Germline V gene sequence: CDR1 SEHNR, CDR2 FQNEAQ (reference sequence). Trimming cost V 7 bases and J 4 bases, with 6 bases left between them. The CDR3 extends over 11 amino acids. The CDR3 protein is CASNLADTQYF. The DNA for the CDR3 is TGTGCCAGCAACCTAGCAGATACGCAGTATTTT.

Notes on this clonotype: This beta chain is off target for a library built for alpha chains, so its abundance means little. The J gene is TRBJ1-1, the V gene TRBV10-3; possibly TRBD1 for D (5 bases). V was pared by 3 bases and J by 6 bases, with 11 bases between. Germline loops: CDR1 ENHRY, CDR2 SYGVKD. The CDR3 loop spans 13 amino acids. CDR3 residues: CAISDSRQSEAFF. The CDR3, as DNA: TGTGCCATCAGTGACTCCCGACAGTCTGAAGCTTTCTTT.

By proportion, this clonotype is medium-sized. Since it is a stray read in a library aimed at alpha chains, this beta chain has a size that is not meaningful. The chain combines TRBV5-1 with TRBJ1-2, with 10 bases that match TRBD1. The V gene end was trimmed by 5 bases and the J gene end by 8 bases; junction bases not matched to a gene: 6. This CDR3 has 13 residues. Germline assignment: CDR1 SGHRS and CDR2 YFSETQ. CDR3 residues: CASRSTGGEGYTF. The CDR3 DNA follows: TGCGCCAGCAGATCGACAGGGGGCGAAGGCTACACCTTC.

About this clonotype itself: This beta chain is off target for a library built for alpha chains, so its abundance means little. The chain has TRBV15 and TRBJ2-1, with 8 bases matching TRBD2. Trimming removed 0 bases from V and 4 bases from J; junction bases left unmatched: 14. Looked up from germline, CDR1 is LNHNV and CDR2 is YYDKDF (reference sequence). CDR3 length: 19 amino acids. The CDR3 DNA follows: TGTGCCACCAGCAGAGATAAAGGCGGCGGCACTAGCGGATACAATGAGCAGTTCTTC. Translating gives CATSRDKGGGTSGYNEQFF.

This clonotype is labeled medium-sized. A library made for alpha chains picked up this beta chain off target, so its size means little. The chain carries TRBV7-8 and TRBJ2-2; 7 bases align to TRBD1. Germline CDR1 SGHVS, CDR2 FQNEAQ. The V segment lost 5 bases and the J segment 5 bases; nucleotides outside the gene matches: 5. The CDR3 is 14 residues long. CDR3 DNA sequence: TGTGCCAGCAGCCCGTCAGGGGGAACCGGGGAGCTGTTTTTT. Protein: CASSPSGGTGELFF.

With regard to this clonotype: Since it is a stray read in a library aimed at alpha chains, this beta chain has a size that is not meaningful. The CDR3 reads CSARGLSNQPQHF. DNA of the CDR3: TGCAGTGCTAGGGGACTTAGCAATCAGCCCCAGCATTTT. The gene calls are TRBV20-1 and TRBJ1-5, with D possibly being TRBD1 (5 bases). Germline-derived CDR1 and CDR2 are DFQATT and SNEGSKA (reference sequence). The CDR3 has 13 residues. Trimming removed 3 bases at V and 0 bases at J, with 6 bases between.

Sample share makes this clonotype medium-sized (0.01 to 0.1%). This beta chain is an off-target read within a library intended for alpha chains, so its frequency means little. The chain carries TRBV10-3 and TRBJ2-2; the match to TRBD2 covers 8 bases. V trimming: 4 bases; J trimming: 3 bases; junction bases outside the gene matches: 4. The CDR3 runs to 15 residues. Looked up from germline, CDR1 is ENHRY and CDR2 is SYGVKD. CDR3 sequence (DNA): TGTGCCATCAGTGTTTCGGGAGGGGACACCGGGGAGCTGTTTTTT. Protein sequence: CAISVSGGDTGELFF.

A few counts support this clonotype. The library was built for alpha chains, so this beta chain is an off-target read and its size means little. The chain recombines TRBV6-6 with TRBJ2-1, with D uncertain. CDR1 and CDR2 from the germline V gene are MNHNY and SVGAGI (reference sequence). CDR3 length equals 11 residues. The V and J ends lost 4 bases and 9 bases respectively, with 7 bases between them. CDR3 loop: CASSSLGEQFF. The DNA for the CDR3 is TGTGCCAGCAGTTCCCTGGGTGAGCAGTTCTTC.

This clonotype has a count of ten or more. Being off target in a library aimed at alpha chains, this beta chain has a size of little meaning. The genes are TRBV10-1 and TRBJ2-3; unclear D gene. There are 11 residues in the CDR3. Germline V gene data show CDR1 as WNHNN and CDR2 as SYGVQD (reference sequence). Trimming left V 8 bases short and J 3 bases short, with 6 bases between. CDR3 DNA sequence: TGCGCCAGCCAGAAGACAGATACGCAGTATTTT. Residues: CASQKTDTQYF.